The clone carrying this T cell receptor (beta chain) was detected only a few times. This sample stems from a study of T cells of healthy individuals. The V end was cut by 2 bases, the J end by 2 bases, with 11 bases between. The CDR3 runs to 15 residues. CDR1 and CDR2 (germline): SGHNT, YYREEE (reference sequence). TCRdb processed the 5' RACE reads anew with MiXCR; each CDR3 protein has one entry. The sample records 65,000 to 95,000 distinct CDR3 sequences, about 4.8% being singletons. V and J are TRBV5-4 and TRBJ1-5, with TRBD1 as a possible D gene (6 bases). This clonotype originated in a female donor in good health. CDR3 in amino acids: CASSLQGTGNQPQHF. In nucleotides, the CDR3 is TGTGCCAGCAGCTTACAGGGAACCGGCAATCAGCCCCAGCATTTT.